The T cell receptor beta chain under discussion was sequenced for a study of molecular identifiers for immune sequencing clone quantification. Germline assignment: CDR1 LGHNA and CDR2 YSLEER. V lost 3 bases to trimming and J lost 8 bases, with 17 bases between them. There are 15 residues in the CDR3. TCRdb called the PCR reads again in MiXCR, with one record for every CDR3 protein. The sample records a few hundred thousand distinct CDR3 sequences, about 22% being singletons. This clonotype was observed once. Specimen: naive CD8+ T cells from blood, with Jurkat cell RNA spiked in. Subset described: FACS-sorted CD8+CD4-CCR7+CD45RA+ naive T cells. The chain uses TRBV4-3 and TRBJ2-1; possible D gene TRBD1, 5 bases. The sequence derives from a human donor in good health. Some libraries in this study had Jurkat cell RNA spiked in. The CDR3 protein is CASSQGTTLGHEQFF. The DNA for the CDR3 is TGCGCCAGCAGCCAGGGCACCACACTGGGGCATGAGCAGTTCTTC.